Presented here are 25 T cell receptor beta chains from one specimen sequenced in a study of blood T cell repertoires in COVID-19. Clones were read by immunoSEQ multiplex PCR, and TCRdb kept only the in-frame ones, dropping some. This table holds fewer than 300,000 clones, about 88% found once. Sequencing input: peripheral blood. The receptors shown here come from a human donor with COVID-19, enrolled during active disease. The donor label of this sample is uncertain.

The chain combines TRBV28 with TRBJ1-1, with TRBD1 matching over 7 bases. Germline-derived CDR1 and CDR2 are MDHEN and SYDVKM. Germline trimming cut 5 bases from V and 5 bases from J; bases unmatched to any gene: 11. This CDR3 has 15 amino acids. In nucleotides, the CDR3 is TGTGCCAGCAGTGCCCCCGGGACAGCGGAGACTGAAGCTTTCTTT. Translated: CASSAPGTAETEAFF.

This rearrangement joins TRBV5-8 to TRBJ2-7; 8 bases align to TRBD1. Germline trimming cut 1 base from V and 7 bases from J; bases unmatched to any gene: 10. Looked up from germline, CDR1 is SGHTS and CDR2 is YDEGEE. The CDR3 runs to 15 residues. The CDR3 nucleotides are TGTGCCAGCAGCTTGCCGGGGACAGGTTGGAATGAGCAGTACTTC. Translating gives CASSLPGTGWNEQYF.

The chain joins TRBV5-6 to TRBJ1-2; TRBD1 aligns across 7 bases. The junction had 10 bases not matched to a gene; V was cut back by 4 bases and J by 4 bases. The CDR3 has 15 amino acids. CDR1 is SGHDT, CDR2 YYEEEE, per germline. The CDR3 region is CASSAQRQGIYGYTF. The CDR3 nucleotides read TGTGCCAGCAGCGCCCAACGACAGGGCATCTATGGCTACACCTTC.

This clone came up once. The V and J genes are TRBV19 and TRBJ2-7; 8 bases map to TRBD1. The V gene's germline CDR1 is LNHDA and CDR2 SQIVND (reference sequence). V lost 4 bases, J lost 2 bases, and 7 bases stayed unmatched. The CDR3 spans 15 residues. CDR3 DNA: TGTGCCAGTAGTAGGGTTTTGACAGGGGCCTACGAGCAGTACTTC. Its translation is CASSRVLTGAYEQYF.

The chain is built from TRBV6-5 and TRBJ2-7, with D possibly matching TRBD1 (5 bases). V was cut by 9 bases and J by 1 base, with 13 bases left in between. Germline V gene lookup returns CDR1 MNHEY and CDR2 SVGAGI. The CDR3 length is 13 residues. Here the CDR3 reads CASTPDNSYEQYF. In DNA, the CDR3 is TGTGCCAGTACCCCGGACAATTCCTACGAGCAGTACTTC.

The genes are TRBV3-1 (or the pseudogene TRBV3-2) and TRBJ2-1, with 7 bases matching TRBD2. CDR3 size: 15 residues. Germline V gives CDR1 LGHDT, CDR2 YNNKEL (reference sequence). Unmatched junction bases numbered 7, after V lost 4 bases and J lost 4 bases. CDR3 sequence: CASSRASGDYNEQFF. The CDR3 nucleotides read TGTGCCAGCAGCCGGGCTAGCGGAGATTACAATGAGCAGTTCTTC.

The sample holds a few counts of this clone. V gene TRBV28 combines with J gene TRBJ2-5; 8 nucleotides agree with TRBD1. The ends lost 5 bases at V and 4 bases at J; junction bases unmatched: 6. Germline CDR1 is MDHEN and CDR2 is SYDVKM. The CDR3 length is 14 residues. The CDR3 sequence: CASSDWDRRETQYF. The CDR3 DNA is TGTGCCAGCAGTGACTGGGACAGGAGAGAGACCCAGTACTTC.

The CDR3 is CASLTGGENTEAFF. CDR3 in DNA: TGTGCCAGCCTGACAGGGGGGGAGAACACTGAAGCTTTCTTT. The chain has TRBV28 and TRBJ1-1; 9 bases are shared with TRBD1. Germline lookup yields CDR1 MDHEN and CDR2 SYDVKM. V shed 8 bases, J shed 1 base, and the junction held 5 bases outside the gene matches. This CDR3 region has 14 residues.

The CDR3 loop reads CASSFGGDMSTDTQYF. DNA for the CDR3: TGTGCCAGCAGCTTTGGGGGGGACATGAGCACAGATACGCAGTATTTT. J is TRBJ2-3 and V is TRBV5-5, with D possibly being TRBD2 (7 bases). Between the trimmed V and J ends, which lost 2 bases and 0 bases, there was a span of 13 bases. The CDR3 runs to 16 residues. Germline assignment: CDR1 SGHKS and CDR2 YYEKEE (reference sequence).

The V call is TRBV5-5, the J call TRBJ2-3; maybe TRBD2 (6 bases). The ends were cut back, 5 bases at V and 2 bases at J, with 15 bases in the middle. This CDR3 has 15 amino acids. Germline loops: CDR1 SGHKS, CDR2 YYEKEE (reference sequence). CDR3 region: CASSPGGLNTDTQYF. The CDR3, as DNA: TGTGCCAGCAGTCCCGGAGGGCTGAACACAGATACGCAGTATTTT. Supplemented by reference TRBV5-5 and TRBJ2-3, the full variable domain reads DAGVTQSPTHLIKTRGQQVTLRCSPISGHKSVSWYQQVLGQGPQFIFQYYEKEERGRGNFPDRFSARQFPNYSSELNVNALLLGDSALYLCASSPGGLNTDTQYFGPGTRLTVL.

The chain recombines TRBV5-4 with TRBJ2-3, with 12 positions matching TRBD2. The CDR3 covers 17 residues. Per germline, CDR1 SGHNT and CDR2 YYREEE (reference sequence). Trimming took 7 bases from V and 4 from J; bases not matched to a gene: 13. CDR3 loop: CASDRSSGTSGPDTQYF. As DNA, the CDR3 is TGTGCCAGCGACAGGTCTTCCGGGACTAGCGGGCCAGATACGCAGTATTTT. Filled out from reference TRBV5-4 and TRBJ2-3, the complete variable domain reads ETGVTQSPTHLIKTRGQQVTLRCSSQSGHNTVSWYQQALGQGPQFIFQYYREEENGRGNFPPRFSGLQFPNYSSELNVNALELDDSALYLCASDRSSGTSGPDTQYFGPGTRLTVL.

The chain couples TRBV6-5 to TRBJ2-7, with 7 bases aligning to TRBD1. Germline trimming cut 2 bases from V and 3 bases from J; bases unmatched to any gene: 4. CDR3 length: 14 residues. Germline V lookup: CDR1 MNHEY, CDR2 SVGAGI. The CDR3 DNA follows: TGTGCCAGCAGTTACCGGGACAGACACTACGAGCAGTACTTC. This codes for CASSYRDRHYEQYF.

The gene calls are TRBV27 and TRBJ2-3; D not resolved. In germline, CDR1 is MNHEY, CDR2 SMNVEV (reference sequence). Trimming left V 7 bases short and J 0 bases short, with 17 bases between. This CDR3 contains 16 residues. CDR3 bases: TGTGCCAGCACCAAGGAGAGCCCACTTAGCACAGATACGCAGTATTTT. This sequence encodes CASTKESPLSTDTQYF.

This chain links TRBV18 with TRBJ2-7, with TRBD2 matching 7 bases. The CDR3 totals 15 residues. The V gene end was trimmed by 1 base and the J gene end by 3 bases; junction bases not matched to a gene: 6. Per the germline V gene, CDR1 is KGHSH and CDR2 is LQKENI. CDR3 sequence (DNA): TGTGCCAGCTCACCACAGGGAGGGCTTTTCTACGAGCAGTACTTC. Protein: CASSPQGGLFYEQYF.

This sequence joins TRBV7-2 and TRBJ1-5; weak D call: TRBD1 (5 bases). The CDR3 loop spans 16 amino acids. Germline V gene lookup returns CDR1 SGHTA and CDR2 FQGNSA. V was trimmed by 4 bases and J by 7 bases, leaving 20 bases between them. This CDR3 is CASSYPGGGVEQPQHF. CDR3 nucleotide sequence: TGTGCCAGCAGCTACCCCGGCGGGGGAGTAGAACAGCCCCAGCATTTT.

The V and J genes are TRBV4-2 and TRBJ2-1, with 9 bases matching TRBD2. The V gene end was trimmed by 0 bases and the J gene end by 7 bases; junction bases not matched to a gene: 7. Germline loops: CDR1 LGHNA, CDR2 YNFKEQ. CDR3 size: 16 residues. In DNA, the CDR3 is TGTGCCAGCAGCCAAGAAGTCGGCGGGAGGGCAAATGAGCAGTTCTTC. The encoded protein is CASSQEVGGRANEQFF.

The V call is TRBV27, the J call TRBJ2-7; maybe TRBD2 (6 bases). The length of the CDR3 is 16 residues. Trimming removed 0 bases at V and 3 bases at J, with 15 bases between. Per germline, CDR1 MNHEY and CDR2 SMNVEV (reference sequence). The CDR3 is CASSLSRGSVGYEQYF. The CDR3 DNA follows: TGTGCCAGCAGTTTATCGCGGGGTAGCGTAGGCTACGAGCAGTACTTC.

V usage is TRBV6-6 and J usage is TRBJ1-4; 9 positions agree with TRBD1. Per germline, CDR1 MNHNY and CDR2 SVGAGI (reference sequence). The CDR3 has 15 amino acids. With 5 bases clipped from V and 8 bases from J, the junction kept 9 bases outside the gene matches. This CDR3 reads CASSRSGTGKEKLFF. Written as DNA, the CDR3 is TGTGCCAGCAGTCGATCCGGGACAGGGAAAGAAAAACTGTTTTTT.

V usage is TRBV2 and J usage is TRBJ1-4; D unclear. This CDR3 is built from 13 residues. V lost 3 bases, J lost 10 bases, and 12 bases lay in between. Germline-derived CDR1 and CDR2 are SNHLY and FYNNEI. The CDR3 loop reads CASSETNLGKLFF. The CDR3 DNA reads TGTGCCAGCAGTGAGACCAACCTAGGAAAACTGTTTTTT.

V gene TRBV7-9 combines with J gene TRBJ2-2, with TRBD2 identical over 11 bases. Germline CDR1 reads SEHNR; CDR2 reads FQNEAQ (reference sequence). This CDR3 region has 17 residues. V lost 4 bases, J lost 8 bases, and 12 bases stayed unmatched. CDR3 amino acids: CASSSLVATSGMGELFF. CDR3 bases: TGTGCCAGCAGCTCCCTAGTGGCGACTAGCGGGATGGGGGAGCTGTTTTTT.

The rearrangement links TRBV4-1 to TRBJ2-2; the D gene is possibly TRBD1 (5 bases). V was pared by 0 bases and J by 1 base, with 6 bases between. The germline V gene encodes CDR1 MGHRA and CDR2 YSYEKL. This CDR3 comprises 15 residues. The CDR3 loop is CASSQDGQNTGELFF. In DNA, the CDR3 is TGCGCCAGCAGCCAAGATGGACAGAACACCGGGGAGCTGTTTTTT.

The CDR3 DNA reads TGTGCCTGGAGTCAGGGTAGCGGGGTCCTCGAGCAGTACTTC. Amino acid sequence: CAWSQGSGVLEQYF. The chain employs TRBV30 and TRBJ2-7; the match to TRBD2 covers 8 bases. J gave up 6 bases and V 2 bases, and 9 bases lay outside the gene matches. The CDR3 has 14 amino acids. Germline-derived CDR1 and CDR2 are GTSNPN and SVGIG (reference sequence).

The chain uses TRBV6-2 or TRBV6-3 and TRBJ2-7, with TRBD2 as a possible D gene (5 bases). V lost 0 bases to trimming and J lost 10 bases, with 10 bases between them. Germline V gene sequence: CDR1 MNHEY, CDR2 SVGEGT. The CDR3 consists of 12 residues. CDR3 residues: CASSYSTNLQYF. CDR3 nucleotide sequence: TGTGCCAGCAGTTACTCGACTAACCTTCAGTACTTC.

Comments on this clone: One junction end does not reproduce the germline sequence, and a read error may be involved. The chain has TRBV2 and TRBJ2-1, with a tentative D call TRBD2 (6 bases). The germline V gene has CDR1 SNHLY and CDR2 FYNNEI. CDR3 size: 13 residues. CDR3 sequence reads: CASSSIIREWGVF. The CDR3 coding sequence is TGTGCCAGCAGTTCTATAATTAGAGAATGGGGGGTCTTC. Supplemented by reference TRBV2 and TRBJ2-1, the full variable domain reads EPEVTQTPSHQVTQMGQEVILRCVPISNHLYFYWYRQILGQKVEFLVSFYNNEISEKSEIFDDQFSVERPDGSNFTLKIRSTKLEDSAMYFCASSSIIREWGVFGPGTRLTVL.

The chain carries TRBV29-1 and TRBJ2-1; TRBD2 is a possible D gene (6 bases). The CDR3 spans 13 residues. CDR1 and CDR2 (germline): SQVTM, ANQGSEA. Trimming stripped 7 bases from V and 7 bases from J, with 17 bases between. The CDR3 protein is CSGRLDRLNEQFF. For the CDR3, the DNA is TGCAGCGGTCGACTAGATCGGTTGAATGAGCAGTTCTTC.